This passage covers 28 T cell receptor beta chains from one sample sequenced in a study of blood T cells in healthy people across ages. For the second PCR, which ran for roughly 6 to 12 cycles, a sample-barcoded 5' primer and a J-beta primer mix were used. TCRdb fed the 5' RACE reads into MiXCR, producing one record per CDR3 protein. This table holds approximately 800,000 distinct CDR3 sequences, 56% found once. The sample comprised blood. The source of these receptors is a man aged 40-49 years in good health.

The chain recombines TRBV20-1 with TRBJ2-1; 7 bases line up with TRBD2. V lost 0 bases to trimming and J lost 8 bases; unmatched junction nucleotides: 7. Germline loops: CDR1 DFQATT, CDR2 SNEGSKA (reference sequence). The CDR3 sequence is 14 residues long. The CDR3 loop is CSARELGRADEQFF. DNA of the CDR3: TGCAGTGCTAGAGAACTAGGGAGGGCCGATGAGCAGTTCTTC.

The chain employs TRBV6-5 and TRBJ1-5, with D uncertain. The CDR3 consists of 14 residues. The V end was cut by 0 bases, the J end by 3 bases, with 6 bases between. CDR1 and CDR2 (germline): MNHEY, SVGAGI. CDR3: CASSYSHLNQPQHF. The CDR3, as DNA: TGTGCCAGCAGTTACTCGCACCTCAATCAGCCCCAGCATTTT.

The chain recombines TRBV15 with TRBJ2-5, with D possibly TRBD1 on 6 matching bases. The germline V and J ends were trimmed by 0 bases and 4 bases, with 9 bases remaining between them. There are 14 residues in the CDR3. Germline V gene data show CDR1 as LNHNV and CDR2 as YYDKDF (reference sequence). DNA for the CDR3: TGTGCCACCAGCAGAGATCTACAGGGAGAGACCCAGTACTTC. This encodes CATSRDLQGETQYF.

This chain joins TRBV29-1 and TRBJ2-1; the D call may be TRBD1 or TRBD2 (5 bases each). V lost 6 bases, J lost 7 bases, and 13 bases lay in between. Per germline, CDR1 SQVTM and CDR2 ANQGSEA. The CDR3 totals 12 residues. The DNA for the CDR3 is TGCAGCGTAGAGGGGAATTATAATGAGCAGTTCTTC. Translating gives CSVEGNYNEQFF.

This chain links TRBV20-1 with TRBJ1-2; 10 bases match TRBD1. There are 14 residues in the CDR3. Germline CDR1 DFQATT, CDR2 SNEGSKA (reference sequence). With V trimmed by 2 bases and J by 3 bases, 3 bases remained unmatched. CDR3 sequence reads: CSARKGQGYYGYTF. The CDR3 nucleotides read TGCAGTGCTAGAAAGGGACAGGGGTACTATGGCTACACCTTC.

The CDR3 region is CASSQGVRAGEAFF. In DNA form, the CDR3 reads TGTGCCAGCAGCCAAGGGGTCAGGGCTGGTGAAGCTTTCTTT. The chain links TRBV4-2 to TRBJ1-1, with a possible D match to TRBD1 (5 bases). V was clipped by 1 base and J by 7 bases, with 13 bases between them. CDR3 length: 14 residues. Germline V gene lookup returns CDR1 LGHNA and CDR2 YNFKEQ.

This clonotype was seen more than once but under ten times. V gene TRBV4-3 combines with J gene TRBJ2-1, with 7 bases that match TRBD1. Unmatched junction bases numbered 7, after V lost 6 bases and J lost 5 bases. There are 14 residues in the CDR3. The germline CDR1 and CDR2 sequences are LGHNA and YSLEER. The CDR3 sequence: CASSPGQVDNEQFF. Written as DNA, the CDR3 is TGCGCCAGCAGTCCAGGACAGGTAGACAATGAGCAGTTCTTC.

This clonotype was counted between two and nine times. This chain uses TRBV10-3 with TRBJ2-3; the match to TRBD1 covers 7 bases. The germline gives CDR1 ENHRY, CDR2 SYGVKD. V trimming: 10 bases; J trimming: 4 bases; junction bases outside the gene matches: 8. The CDR3 extends over 13 amino acids. The CDR3 DNA follows: TGTGCCACTGGACCCCAGGGGGCAGATACGCAGTATTTT. This sequence encodes CATGPQGADTQYF.

The gene calls are TRBV29-1 and TRBJ1-3; a possible D gene is TRBD1 (5 bases). V was trimmed by 2 bases and J by 1 base, leaving 12 bases between them. This CDR3 region has 15 residues. CDR1 is SQVTM, CDR2 ANQGSEA, per germline. The CDR3 bases are TGCAGCGTTGAATCGGGGGGAAGGTCTGGAAACACCATATATTTT. Protein product: CSVESGGRSGNTIYF.

The gene calls are TRBV2 and TRBJ2-3, with D perhaps TRBD1 or TRBD2 (5 bases each). Trimming left V 11 bases short and J 4 bases short, with 19 bases between. The CDR3 covers 14 residues. The germline V gene encodes CDR1 SNHLY and CDR2 FYNNEI. The CDR3 DNA follows: TGTGCCTACATGGGGCCTCGGGGATCAGATACGCAGTATTTT. Amino acids: CAYMGPRGSDTQYF.

This clonotype was detected ten times or more. The chain links TRBV20-1 to TRBJ2-1, with 12 bases aligning to TRBD2. This CDR3 contains 15 residues. V dropped 6 bases and J dropped 7; count of bases not matched to a gene: 10. The germline gives CDR1 DFQATT, CDR2 SNEGSKA (reference sequence). The CDR3 bases are TGCAGTGCCAAGAGACTAGCGGGAGTTATGAATGAGCAGTTCTTC. Its translation: CSAKRLAGVMNEQFF.

This clonotype was counted only a few times. The chain recombines TRBV28 with TRBJ2-7; no reliable D call. This CDR3 has 16 residues. From germline, CDR1 is MDHEN and CDR2 SYDVKM. Trimming took 0 bases from V and 0 from J, leaving 12 bases between them. In DNA form, the CDR3 reads TGTGCCAGCAGTTTATGGGCGGCTACCAGCTCCTACGAGCAGTACTTC. It yields the protein CASSLWAATSSYEQYF.

This clonotype was counted ten times or more. The chain employs TRBV7-9 and TRBJ1-5, with no clear D. V gave up 5 bases and J gave up 6 bases, with 11 bases separating them. The CDR3 runs 13 residues. Germline V CDR1 and CDR2: SEHNR, FQNEAQ (reference sequence). The DNA of the CDR3 is TGTGCCAGCAGCGTAGTCTCTTCTCAGCCCCAGCATTTT. The encoded protein is CASSVVSSQPQHF.

V is TRBV6-5 and J is TRBJ2-7, with 10 bases that match TRBD2. CDR3 length: 15 residues. CDR1 is MNHEY and CDR2 is SVGAGI in the germline V gene. With V trimmed by 2 bases and J by 4 bases, 5 bases remained unmatched. CDR3 loop: CASSYGTSVIYEQYF. DNA of the CDR3: TGTGCCAGCAGTTACGGGACTAGCGTGATTTACGAGCAGTACTTC.

The genes are TRBV5-4 and TRBJ2-5, with a possible D match to TRBD2 (6 bases). Germline V gives CDR1 SGHNT, CDR2 YYREEE (reference sequence). CDR3 length equals 14 residues. Trimming left V 3 bases short and J 5 bases short, with 14 bases between. The CDR3 is CASSSVGGGETQYF. The CDR3 region has the DNA TGTGCCAGCAGCTCCGTGGGGGGTGGCGAGACCCAGTACTTC.

As regards this clonotype: The junction differs from germline at one of its ends, possibly a read error. V gene TRBV7-3 combines with J gene TRBJ2-1, with 13 bases lining up with TRBD2. The CDR3 loop spans 20 amino acids. In germline, CDR1 is SGHTA, CDR2 FQGTGA. This CDR3 reads CARSSLPTSGRGVSYNEQFF. In DNA, the CDR3 is TGTGCCCGCAGCTCGCTCCCAACTAGCGGGAGGGGGGTGTCCTACAATGAGCAGTTCTTC.

The J gene is TRBJ1-1, the V gene TRBV14, with TRBD1 matching 11 bases. Losses at the gene ends were 2 bases for V and 1 base for J; bases not matched to a gene: 9. The V gene's germline CDR1 is SGHDN and CDR2 FVKESK. The CDR3 contains 18 residues. The CDR3 loop is CASSQLTPGTGGNTEAFF. Here the CDR3 DNA reads TGTGCCAGCAGCCAACTCACCCCCGGGACAGGGGGGAACACTGAAGCTTTCTTT.

A few counts support this clonotype. The rearrangement uses TRBV11-2 and TRBJ2-5; D may be TRBD2 (7 bases). This CDR3 comprises 15 residues. V gave up 1 base and J gave up 5 bases, with 14 bases separating them. Per the germline V gene, CDR1 is SGHAT and CDR2 is FQNNGV. CDR3 residues: CASSLGAKGGETQYF. CDR3 DNA: TGTGCCAGCAGCTTAGGTGCAAAGGGGGGGGAGACCCAGTACTTC. Combining the CDR3 with reference TRBV11-2 and TRBJ2-5 gives the whole variable domain EAGVAQSPRYKIIEKRQSVAFWCNPISGHATLYWYQQILGQGPKLLIQFQNNGVVDDSQLPKDRFSAERLKGVDSTLKIQPAKLEDSAVYLCASSLGAKGGETQYFGPGTRLLVL.

This clonotype was seen only a few times. The chain couples TRBV9 to TRBJ2-3, with 8 bases matching TRBD2. After removal of 2 bases from V and 2 bases from J, the junction contained 4 bases not matched to a gene. The CDR3 has 15 amino acids. Germline lookup yields CDR1 SGDLS and CDR2 YYNGEE. In DNA form, the CDR3 reads TGTGCCAGCAGCGTTAGCGGGACGTCCACAGATACGCAGTATTTT. Translated, it gives CASSVSGTSTDTQYF.

This clonotype was observed many times. This sequence joins TRBV28 and TRBJ1-6; D is uncertain. The CDR3 length is 12 residues. Trimming shortened V by 3 bases and J by 9 bases, and 6 bases separated the two germline ends. The germline V gene has CDR1 MDHEN and CDR2 SYDVKM. CDR3 sequence: CASSFLGSPLHF. The CDR3 DNA sequence: TGTGCCAGCAGTTTTTTAGGTTCACCCCTCCACTTT.

The J gene is TRBJ2-7, the V gene TRBV28; 8 bases line up with TRBD1. V shed 6 bases and J 2 bases; nucleotides not matched to a gene: 9. CDR3 length equals 15 residues. Germline V CDR1 and CDR2: MDHEN, SYDVKM. CDR3 in DNA: TGTGCCAGCAGCGAGCCGGGACAGGACACCTACGAGCAGTACTTC. Translation gives CASSEPGQDTYEQYF.

This clonotype was recorded a few times. The chain has TRBV7-2 and TRBJ2-5; no definite D call. The J call may be wrong; the DNA end is better matched by TRBJ2-7. CDR1 is SGHTA, CDR2 FQGNSA, per germline. CDR3 size: 14 residues. CDR3 nucleotides: TGTGCCAGCAGCTTGGTATCGACCCTCTACGAGCAGTACTTC. Its protein is CASSLVSTLYEQYF.

The sample holds one count of this clonotype. J is TRBJ1-1 and V is TRBV6-5; TRBD1 agrees at 7 bases. V was clipped by 0 bases and J by 7 bases; unmatched bases: 2. The germline gives CDR1 MNHEY, CDR2 SVGAGI. The CDR3 is 13 amino acids. The CDR3 reads CASSYSQGVEAFF. The CDR3 nucleotides are TGTGCCAGCAGTTACTCGCAGGGGGTTGAAGCTTTCTTT.

The gene calls are TRBV20-1 and TRBJ2-3, with D unresolved. Germline V gene data show CDR1 as DFQATT and CDR2 as SNEGSKA (reference sequence). This CDR3 region has 12 residues. The ends were cut back, 1 base at V and 2 bases at J, with 4 bases in the middle. CDR3 coding DNA: TGCAGTGCTAGAGTCAACACAGATACGCAGTATTTT. Amino acid sequence: CSARVNTDTQYF.

This clonotype was counted between two and nine times. The J gene is TRBJ2-3, the V gene TRBV10-3, with D tentatively TRBD2 (5 bases). The CDR3 length is 12 residues. Germline V lookup: CDR1 ENHRY, CDR2 SYGVKD. Trimming left V 6 bases short and J 10 bases short, with 14 bases between. The CDR3 DNA reads as TGTGCCATCAGGGACTCCTATTCACCGCAGTATTTT. It is translated as CAIRDSYSPQYF.

This chain connects TRBV10-3 to TRBJ1-2; D is ambiguous. The CDR3 has 14 residues. Germline lookup yields CDR1 ENHRY and CDR2 SYGVKD. The V and J ends lost 6 bases and 5 bases respectively, with 16 bases between them. The CDR3 coding sequence is TGTGCCATCAGGGGGAACAGCGAAACATATGGCTACACCTTC. This gives the protein CAIRGNSETYGYTF.

This clonotype was observed a few times. The chain employs TRBV29-1 and TRBJ2-3, with D tentatively TRBD1 (5 bases). The CDR3 has 12 residues. Germline loops: CDR1 SQVTM, CDR2 ANQGSEA. V lost 6 bases and J lost 4, with 11 bases in between. The CDR3, as DNA: TGCAGCGTGGAGCAGGGTTCAGATACGCAGTATTTT. Encoded protein: CSVEQGSDTQYF.

The table lists this clonotype with a count of one. Since a much larger clone is just one base distant, this may be a read error. The chain recombines TRBV5-1 with TRBJ2-5; 11 bases fit TRBD1. The CDR3 has 14 residues. V trimming: 1 base; J trimming: 11 bases; junction bases outside the gene matches: 7. Germline V lookup: CDR1 SGHRS, CDR2 YFSETQ. The CDR3 nucleotides are TGCGCCAGCAGCTTGTGGACAGGGGGCAATGAGCAGTACTTC. This gives the protein CASSLWTGGNEQYF.